The clone carrying this T cell receptor beta chain was detected many times. The record originates from a study of neurological immune-mediated disorders. TCRdb re-called the 5' RACE reads through MiXCR, storing one row per CDR3 protein. This table has roughly 52,000 distinct CDR3 sequences, about 5.6% appearing once. CDR3 size: 19 residues. Sequencing used CD4+ T cells from blood. The clonotype comes from a woman aged 18-29 years with multiple sclerosis. The rearrangement uses TRBV21-1 and TRBJ1-2; TRBD1, the D gene given by the table, was not confirmed from the DNA. TRBV21-1 is a known pseudogene. CDR3 loop: CARVRPENKRGGESYGYTF. CDR3 DNA sequence: TGTGCCAGAGTAAGACCTGAAAACAAAAGAGGGGGGGAAAGCTATGGCTACACCTTC.